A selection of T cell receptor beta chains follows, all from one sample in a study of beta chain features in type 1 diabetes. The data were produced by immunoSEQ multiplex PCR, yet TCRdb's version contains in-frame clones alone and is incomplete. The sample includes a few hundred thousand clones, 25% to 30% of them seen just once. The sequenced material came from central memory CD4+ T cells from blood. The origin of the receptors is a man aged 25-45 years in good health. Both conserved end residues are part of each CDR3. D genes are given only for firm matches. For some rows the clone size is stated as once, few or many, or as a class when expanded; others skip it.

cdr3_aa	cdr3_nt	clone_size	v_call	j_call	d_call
CASSPLTSGSYNEQFF	TGTGCCAGCAGCCCACTCACTAGCGGCTCCTACAATGAGCAGTTCTTC	few	TRBV5-4	TRBJ2-1	TRBD2
CSARGDEQFF	TGCAGTGCGAGGGGCGATGAGCAGTTCTTC	.	TRBV20-1	TRBJ2-1	.
CASSVVSGTGELFF	TGTGCCAGCAGCGTAGTATCGGGTACCGGGGAGCTGTTTTTT	.	TRBV9	TRBJ2-2	.
CASSFETGELFF	TGTGCCAGCAGTTTCGAGACCGGGGAGCTGTTTTTT	.	TRBV6-6	TRBJ2-2	.
CASSPDRLYEQYF	TGTGCCAGCAGCCCGGACAGGCTCTACGAGCAGTACTTC	few	TRBV14	TRBJ2-7	TRBD1
CAWSSRDTSPLHF	TGTGCCTGGAGTAGTAGGGATACCTCACCCCTCCACTTT	.	TRBV30	TRBJ1-6	.
CASSPRTSVHNEQFF	TGTGCCAGCAGCCCACGGACTAGCGTCCACAATGAGCAGTTCTTC	.	TRBV7-9	TRBJ2-1	TRBD2
CASRTGLETQYF	TGTGCCAGCAGGACAGGGTTAGAGACCCAGTACTTC	few	TRBV27	TRBJ2-5	TRBD1
CSAREGNEQFF	TGCAGTGCTAGAGAGGGTAATGAGCAGTTCTTC	.	TRBV20-1	TRBJ2-1	.
CAWGDDRGGYEQYF	TGTGCCTGGGGGGACGACAGGGGCGGTTACGAGCAGTACTTC	few	TRBV30	TRBJ2-7	TRBD1
CASSEKGLPVTDTQYF	TGTGCCAGCAGCGAGAAGGGACTACCGGTGACAGATACGCAGTATTTT	few	TRBV5-4	TRBJ2-3	TRBD2
CASSLARTSTDTQYF	TGTGCCAGCAGCTTAGCGAGGACCAGCACAGATACGCAGTATTTT	many	TRBV7-2	TRBJ2-3	.
CASSPRARRAGSPDTQYF	TGTGCCAGCAGTCCCCGCGCAAGAAGAGCGGGATCGCCGGATACGCAGTATTTT	few	TRBV7-2	TRBJ2-3	TRBD2
CASSELEGDGYTF	TGCGCCAGCAGTGAGTTAGAGGGGGATGGCTACACCTTC	few	TRBV10-2	TRBJ1-2	.
CASSWAFTDTQYF	TGTGCCAGCAGCTGGGCATTCACAGATACGCAGTATTTT	.	TRBV11-2	TRBJ2-3	.
CASSPDRAGANVLTF	TGTGCCAGCAGCCCTGACAGGGCTGGGGCCAACGTCCTGACTTTC	.	TRBV2	TRBJ2-6	TRBD1
CASSNARGLEQETQYF	TGTGCCAGCAGCAATGCGCGGGGGTTAGAGCAAGAGACCCAGTACTTC	few	TRBV21-1	TRBJ2-5	.
CASNTGGSQYEQYF	TGTGCCAGCAATACAGGGGGCAGCCAATACGAGCAGTACTTC	.	TRBV27	TRBJ2-7	TRBD1
CASSLRTGSNEKLFF	TGTGCCAGCAGCTTAAGAACAGGGTCTAATGAAAAACTGTTTTTT	few	TRBV7-6	TRBJ1-4	.
CSASAGREQFF	TGCAGTGCGTCGGCGGGAAGGGAGCAGTTCTTC	few	TRBV20-1	TRBJ2-1	.
CASKDGSTDTQYF	TGTGCCAGCAAGGACGGGAGCACAGATACGCAGTATTTT	few	TRBV7-9	TRBJ2-3	.
CASSLDRVDTQYF	TGTGCCAGCAGTCTGGACAGGGTTGATACGCAGTATTTT	.	TRBV5-6	TRBJ2-3	TRBD1
CAWSVGNQGGETQYF	TGTGCCTGGAGTGTCGGCAACCAAGGGGGGGAGACCCAGTACTTC	few	TRBV30	TRBJ2-5	.
CASSLDYTDTQYF	TGTGCCAGCAGCTTGGACTACACAGATACGCAGTATTTT	few	TRBV5-4	TRBJ2-3	.
CASSPRSDTQYF	TGTGCCAGCTCACCCCGATCAGATACGCAGTATTTT	many	TRBV18	TRBJ2-3	.
CASSLVLGAGDTQYF	TGTGCCAGCAGCTTAGTATTAGGGGCCGGAGATACGCAGTATTTT	few	TRBV13	TRBJ2-3	.
CASSFQGASYEQYF	TGTGCCAGCAGCTTTCAGGGGGCTTCCTACGAGCAGTACTTC	.	TRBV5-4	TRBJ2-7	TRBD1
CARPTQVVNSRANVLTF	TGTGCCAGACCTACGCAAGTGGTGAACAGTCGGGCCAACGTCCTGACTTTC	.	TRBV5-3	TRBJ2-6	.
CASSLAGARGYTF	TGCGCCAGCAGCTTGGCGGGGGCAAGAGGCTACACCTTC	.	TRBV5-1	TRBJ1-2	.
CSVSPDALGETQYF	TGCAGCGTTTCCCCGGACGCCCTTGGGGAGACCCAGTACTTC	.	TRBV29-1	TRBJ2-5	.
CASSGQRRTGELFF	TGTGCCAGCAGTGGCCAGAGACGTACCGGGGAGCTGTTTTTT	.	TRBV6-6	TRBJ2-2	.
CASSSGLGQFF	TGTGCCAGCAGTTCAGGGTTAGGGCAGTTCTTC	.	TRBV6-5	TRBJ2-1	.
CASSRGQGISYEQYF	TGTGCCAGCAGCCGAGGACAGGGTATAAGCTACGAGCAGTACTTC	.	TRBV11-2	TRBJ2-7	TRBD1
CAWRRATINYEQYF	TGTGCCTGGAGAAGGGCTACAATCAATTACGAGCAGTACTTC	few	TRBV30	TRBJ2-7	.
CAWTYLGVLTEAFF	TGTGCCTGGACCTACCTAGGGGTTCTTACTGAAGCTTTCTTT	.	TRBV30	TRBJ1-1	.
CASSSQQDTQYF	TGCGCCAGCAGCTCACAACAGGATACGCAGTATTTT	few	TRBV5-1	TRBJ2-3	.
CASSSWTGTTGYTF	TGTGCCAGCAGTTCGTGGACAGGGACGACTGGCTACACCTTC	.	TRBV27	TRBJ1-2	TRBD1
CSVQANAEAFF	TGCAGCGTTCAAGCGAACGCTGAAGCTTTCTTT	.	TRBV20-1	TRBJ1-1	.
CASSLGQVLSYEQYF	TGTGCCAGCAGCTTAGGGCAGGTCCTATCCTACGAGCAGTACTTC	many	TRBV7-2	TRBJ2-7	.
CASSVGPAAYEQYF	TGTGCCAGCAGCGTAGGGCCAGCCGCCTACGAGCAGTACTTC	.	TRBV9	TRBJ2-7	.
CASSLDRGLNGELFF	TGTGCCAGCAGCCTTGACAGGGGGCTGAACGGGGAGCTGTTTTTT	.	TRBV7-7	TRBJ2-2	TRBD1
CAWKPGSSYNEQFF	TGTGCCTGGAAGCCGGGAAGCTCCTACAATGAGCAGTTCTTC	.	TRBV30	TRBJ2-1	.
CASLGTGARQYF	TGTGCCAGTCTCGGGACGGGAGCCAGGCAGTATTTT	.	TRBV28	TRBJ2-3	.
CASSVPSDEQFF	TGTGCCAGCAGCGTACCCAGCGATGAGCAGTTCTTC	.	TRBV9	TRBJ2-1	.
CASSGGTGIETQYF	TGTGCCAGCAGCGGAGGGACAGGGATCGAGACCCAGTACTTC	.	TRBV11-2	TRBJ2-5	TRBD1
CAWSGGGKEQFF	TGTGCCTGGAGTGGGGGCGGAAAGGAGCAGTTCTTC	.	TRBV30	TRBJ2-1	.
CASSVLAGVNEQFF	TGTGCCAGCAGCGTACTAGCGGGAGTTAATGAGCAGTTCTTC	.	TRBV14	TRBJ2-1	TRBD2
CAIRGPVGNEQFF	TGTGCCATCAGGGGACCCGTGGGCAATGAGCAGTTCTTC	few	TRBV10-3	TRBJ2-1	.